The source of this TCR beta chain is a study of cytomegalovirus exposure and HLA in healthy donors. Study-wide background: As an earlier analysis found, roughly 180 million T cells yielded about 120 million unique TCR beta sequences.

This clone has more than one count but fewer than ten. Its antigen is unidentified. Those who donated were healthy bone marrow donors. V shed 8 bases and J shed 5 bases, with 9 bases lying between them. The length of the CDR3 is 11 residues. The germline CDR1 and CDR2 sequences are MGHDK and SYGVNS. PCR employed 60 Vbeta and 13 Jbeta primers. The table came from immunoSEQ multiplex PCR; TCRdb's copy has only in-frame clones and leaves some out. Here the sample spans approximately 84,000 clones, 70% to 85% being singletons. Study results and caveats: Segments of the TCR beta V type were, in most cases, productive about 87% or about 30% of the time in an earlier analysis.

This chain joins TRBV25-1 and TRBJ2-5; a weak D match, TRBD2 (6 bases). This TCR was recovered from a man between 40 and 49 years old in good health and CMV-seropositive. Sequencing was carried out using PBMCs. CDR3 coding DNA: TGTGCCAGCTGGGACTTGGAGACCCAGTACTTC. Protein: CASWDLETQYF.